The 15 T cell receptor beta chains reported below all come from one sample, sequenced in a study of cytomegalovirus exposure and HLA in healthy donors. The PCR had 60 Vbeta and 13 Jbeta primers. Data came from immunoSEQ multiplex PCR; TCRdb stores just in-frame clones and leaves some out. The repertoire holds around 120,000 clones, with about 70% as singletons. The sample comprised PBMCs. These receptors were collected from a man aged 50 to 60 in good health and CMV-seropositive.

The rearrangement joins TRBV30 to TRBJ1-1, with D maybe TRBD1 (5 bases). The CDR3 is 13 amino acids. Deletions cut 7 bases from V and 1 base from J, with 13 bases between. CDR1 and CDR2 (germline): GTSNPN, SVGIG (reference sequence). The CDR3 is CASRGGGNTEAFF. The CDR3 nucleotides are TGTGCCTCACGTGGGGGGGGGAACACTGAAGCTTTCTTT.

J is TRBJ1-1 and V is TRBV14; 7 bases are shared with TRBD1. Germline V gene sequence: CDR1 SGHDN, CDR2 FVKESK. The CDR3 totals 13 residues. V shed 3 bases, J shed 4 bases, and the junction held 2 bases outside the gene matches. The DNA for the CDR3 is TGTGCCAGCAGCCACCCAGGGGGCACTGAAGCTTTCTTT. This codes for CASSHPGGTEAFF.

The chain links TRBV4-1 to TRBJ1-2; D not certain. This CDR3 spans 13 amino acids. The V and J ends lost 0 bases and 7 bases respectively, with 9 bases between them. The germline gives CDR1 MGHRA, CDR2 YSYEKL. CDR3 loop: CASSQDLGSGYTF. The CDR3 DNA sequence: TGCGCCAGCAGCCAAGATCTGGGCAGTGGCTACACCTTC.

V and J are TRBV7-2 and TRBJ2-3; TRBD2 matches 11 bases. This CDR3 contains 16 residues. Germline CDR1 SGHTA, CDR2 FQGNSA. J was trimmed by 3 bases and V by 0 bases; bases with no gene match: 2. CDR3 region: CASSLAASGGTDTQYF. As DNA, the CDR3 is TGTGCCAGCAGCTTAGCCGCTAGCGGGGGGACAGATACGCAGTATTTT.

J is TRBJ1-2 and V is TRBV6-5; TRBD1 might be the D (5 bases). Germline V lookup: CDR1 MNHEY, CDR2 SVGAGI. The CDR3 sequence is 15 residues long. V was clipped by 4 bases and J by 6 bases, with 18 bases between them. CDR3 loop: CASSSSPRDWDGYTF. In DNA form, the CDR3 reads TGTGCCAGCAGTTCTTCCCCCCGGGACTGGGATGGCTACACCTTC.

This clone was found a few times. The CDR3 bases are TGCGCCAGCAGCCAAGAGGGGGGGGCCGAAGCTTTCTTT. Encoded protein: CASSQEGGAEAFF. The rearrangement uses TRBV4-1 and TRBJ1-1; TRBD1 is a possible D gene (6 bases). Germline CDR1 and CDR2: MGHRA and YSYEKL. The V end was cut by 0 bases, the J end by 8 bases, with 10 bases between. This CDR3 is built from 13 residues.

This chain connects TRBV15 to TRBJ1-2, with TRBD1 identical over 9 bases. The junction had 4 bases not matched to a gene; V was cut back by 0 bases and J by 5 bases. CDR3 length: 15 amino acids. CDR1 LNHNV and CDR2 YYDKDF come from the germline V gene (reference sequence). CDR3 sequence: CATSREGTGIYGYTF. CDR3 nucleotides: TGTGCCACCAGCAGAGAAGGGACAGGGATTTATGGCTACACCTTC.

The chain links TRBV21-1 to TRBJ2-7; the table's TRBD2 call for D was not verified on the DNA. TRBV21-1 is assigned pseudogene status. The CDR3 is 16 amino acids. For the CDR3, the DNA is TGTGCCAGCAGCAAATCTCTAGCGGGGGGGCCGTACGAGCAGTACTTC. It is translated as CASSKSLAGGPYEQYF.

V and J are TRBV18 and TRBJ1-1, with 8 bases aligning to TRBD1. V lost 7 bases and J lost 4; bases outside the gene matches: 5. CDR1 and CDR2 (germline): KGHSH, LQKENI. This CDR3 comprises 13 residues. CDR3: CASFYTGGTEAFF. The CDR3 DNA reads TGTGCCAGCTTCTATACAGGGGGCACTGAAGCTTTCTTT.

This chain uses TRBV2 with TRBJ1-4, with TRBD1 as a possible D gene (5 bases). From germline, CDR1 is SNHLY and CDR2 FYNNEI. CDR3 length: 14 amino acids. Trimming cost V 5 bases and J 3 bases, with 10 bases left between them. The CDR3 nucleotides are TGTGCCAGCAGTTCAGGGCTAGCTAATGAAAAACTGTTTTTT. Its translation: CASSSGLANEKLFF.

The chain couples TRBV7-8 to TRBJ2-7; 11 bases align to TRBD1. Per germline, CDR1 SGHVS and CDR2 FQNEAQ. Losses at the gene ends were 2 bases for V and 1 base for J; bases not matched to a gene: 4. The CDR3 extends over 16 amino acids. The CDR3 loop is CASSLNRDRGSYEQYF. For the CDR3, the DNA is TGTGCCAGCAGCTTAAACCGGGACAGGGGGTCCTACGAGCAGTACTTC. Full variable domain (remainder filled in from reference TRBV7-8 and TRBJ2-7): GAGVSQSPRYKVAKRGQDVALRCDPISGHVSLFWYQQALGQGPEFLTYFQNEAQLDKSGLPSDRFFAERPEGSVSTLKIQRTQQEDSAVYLCASSLNRDRGSYEQYFGPGTRLTVT.

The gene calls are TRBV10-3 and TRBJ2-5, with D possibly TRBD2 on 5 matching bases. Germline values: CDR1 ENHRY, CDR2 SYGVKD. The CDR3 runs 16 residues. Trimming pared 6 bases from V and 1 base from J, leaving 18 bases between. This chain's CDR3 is CAIRPGGRNFQETQYF. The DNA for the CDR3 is TGTGCCATCAGGCCGGGCGGGCGGAATTTCCAAGAGACCCAGTACTTC.

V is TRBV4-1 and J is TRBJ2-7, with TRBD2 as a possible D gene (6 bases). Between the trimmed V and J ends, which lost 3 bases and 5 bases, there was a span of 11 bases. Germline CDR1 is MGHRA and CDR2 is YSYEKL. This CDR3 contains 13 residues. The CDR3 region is CASSHGTGNEQYF. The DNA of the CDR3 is TGCGCCAGCAGCCACGGGACTGGCAACGAGCAGTACTTC.

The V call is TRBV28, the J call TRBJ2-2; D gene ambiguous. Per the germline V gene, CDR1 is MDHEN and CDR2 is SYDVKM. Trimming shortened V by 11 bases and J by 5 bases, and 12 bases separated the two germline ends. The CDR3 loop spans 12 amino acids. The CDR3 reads CASLGRTGELFF. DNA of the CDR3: TGTGCCTCACTGGGCCGTACCGGGGAGCTGTTTTTT.

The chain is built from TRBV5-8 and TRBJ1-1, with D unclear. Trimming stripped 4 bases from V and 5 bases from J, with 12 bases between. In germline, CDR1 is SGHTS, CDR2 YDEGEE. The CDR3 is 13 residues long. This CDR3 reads CASSLTRVTEAFF. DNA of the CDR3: TGTGCCAGCAGCCTAACGAGGGTAACTGAAGCTTTCTTT.